The 7 T cell receptor beta chains given below trace back to one sample, sequenced in a study of shared clonotypes between healthy human individuals. The naive CD8 population came from CD45RO-negative cells selected for CCR7, without terminally differentiated effector memory CD45RA+ cells. Repertoires were generated with immunoSEQ multiplex PCR, while TCRdb's copy carries only in-frame clones and drops some. The sample consists of more than 500,000 clones, roughly 95% of them appearing once. The sequenced sample consisted of naive CD8+ T cells sorted from blood. Every receptor here comes from a young woman in good health.

V is TRBV28 and J is TRBJ2-4; 10 bases map to TRBD1. Germline V gives CDR1 MDHEN, CDR2 SYDVKM. This CDR3 contains 15 residues. The J segment lost 5 bases and the V segment lost 8 bases, leaving 9 bases of the junction unmatched. The CDR3 nucleotides read TGTGCCAGCCTCACCTCTGACAGGGGGCAAAACATTCAGTACTTC. As protein: CASLTSDRGQNIQYF.

The chain uses TRBV7-6 and TRBJ1-1, with TRBD1 matching over 7 bases. The CDR3 covers 15 residues. The J segment lost 6 bases and the V segment lost 1 base, leaving 8 bases of the junction unmatched. Germline V gene sequence: CDR1 SGHVS, CDR2 FNYEAQ. The CDR3 DNA sequence: TGTGCCAGCAGCTTAGAGGGTGACAGGGCGGCTGAAGCTTTCTTT. Translating gives CASSLEGDRAAEAFF.

The rearrangement links TRBV4-1 to TRBJ1-1; the D gene is possibly TRBD1 (6 bases). Germline loops: CDR1 MGHRA, CDR2 YSYEKL. V was trimmed by 1 base and J by 3 bases, leaving 12 bases between them. The CDR3 is 15 amino acids. The CDR3 coding sequence is TGCGCCAGCAGCCAAGGTGGGGGGCGACACACTGAAGCTTTCTTT. Its protein product is CASSQGGGRHTEAFF.

This chain links TRBV13 with TRBJ2-7, with 8 bases matching TRBD1. CDR1 is PRHDT and CDR2 is FYEKMQ in the germline V gene (reference sequence). V lost 6 bases, J lost 5 bases, and 9 bases stayed unmatched. CDR3 length: 14 residues. The CDR3 protein is CASRGTGFNHEQYF. CDR3 DNA: TGTGCCAGCAGGGGGACAGGCTTTAATCACGAGCAGTACTTC.

J is TRBJ2-5 and V is TRBV4-1; maybe TRBD2 (6 bases). The end of the DNA fits TRBJ2-7 better, so the J call may be wrong. The CDR3 covers 18 residues. Germline-derived CDR1 and CDR2 are MGHRA and YSYEKL. CDR3 residues: CASSPNVLKGLGSYEQYF. CDR3 nucleotide sequence: TGCGCCAGCAGCCCTAATGTGCTGAAGGGACTTGGGTCCTACGAGCAGTACTTC.

The rearrangement joins TRBV7-8 to TRBJ1-4, with a tentative D call TRBD1 (6 bases). Germline CDR1 and CDR2: SGHVS and FQNEAQ. The CDR3 is 15 residues long. Deletions cut 5 bases from V and 5 bases from J, with 15 bases between. For the CDR3, the DNA is TGTGCCAGCAGCCATACCGACGGGACAAATGAAAAACTGTTTTTT. Translating it yields CASSHTDGTNEKLFF.

This clone was counted once. The genes are TRBV29-1 and TRBJ2-7; 7 positions match TRBD1. The CDR3 extends over 14 amino acids. Trimming took 2 bases from V and 0 from J; bases not matched to a gene: 4. CDR1 SQVTM and CDR2 ANQGSEA come from the germline V gene. CDR3 DNA: TGCAGCGTTGAATCCGGGACAGTCTCCTACGAGCAGTACTTC. This sequence encodes CSVESGTVSYEQYF.